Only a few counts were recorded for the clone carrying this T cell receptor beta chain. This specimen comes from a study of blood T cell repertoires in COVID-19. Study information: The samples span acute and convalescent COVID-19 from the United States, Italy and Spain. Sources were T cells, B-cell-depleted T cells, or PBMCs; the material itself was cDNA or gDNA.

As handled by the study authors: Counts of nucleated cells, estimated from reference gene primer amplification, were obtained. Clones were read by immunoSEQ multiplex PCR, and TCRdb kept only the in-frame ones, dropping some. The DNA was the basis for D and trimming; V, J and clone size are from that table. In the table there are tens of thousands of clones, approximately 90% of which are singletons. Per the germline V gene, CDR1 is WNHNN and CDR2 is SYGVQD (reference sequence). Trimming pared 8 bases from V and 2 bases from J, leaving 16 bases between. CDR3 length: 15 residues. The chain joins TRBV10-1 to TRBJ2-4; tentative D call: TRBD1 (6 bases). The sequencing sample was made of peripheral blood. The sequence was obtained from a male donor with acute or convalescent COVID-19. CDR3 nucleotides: TGCGCCAGCGGGGGCAGGGTTATGACCAAAAACATTCAGTACTTC. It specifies CASGGRVMTKNIQYF.